One sample yielded the 32 T cell receptor beta chains listed below, sequenced in a study of blood T cells in healthy people across ages. Through a sample-barcoded 5' primer and a J-beta primer mix, a second PCR was run for about 6 to 12 cycles. TCRdb fed the 5' RACE reads into MiXCR, producing one record per CDR3 protein. This sample has more than 1,400,000 distinct CDR3 sequences, with approximately 42% found just once. Sequenced input: blood. All receptors come from a woman aged 18 to 35 in good health.

With regard to this clonotype: Mismatch with germline at one junction end may stem from a read error. The V and J genes are TRBV20-1 and TRBJ1-6, with a possible D match to TRBD1 (5 bases). This CDR3 is built from 17 residues. From germline, CDR1 is DFQATT and CDR2 SNEGSKA (reference sequence). The CDR3 spells CSARVPYRQPDNSPPHF. In DNA form, the CDR3 reads TGCAGTGCTAGAGTACCCTACCGACAGCCCGATAATTCACCCCCCCACTTT.

The chain joins TRBV28 to TRBJ2-3; the match to TRBD2 covers 12 bases. J lost 0 bases, V lost 8 bases, and 9 bases had no gene match. CDR1 MDHEN and CDR2 SYDVKM come from the germline V gene. CDR3 size: 17 residues. CDR3 region: CASRLLAGGSSTDTQYF. In DNA form, the CDR3 reads TGTGCCAGCCGATTACTAGCGGGGGGTTCAAGCACAGATACGCAGTATTTT.

The chain combines TRBV20-1 with TRBJ2-1; possibly TRBD2 for D (5 bases). The CDR3 totals 14 residues. The ends were cut back, 3 bases at V and 4 bases at J, with 13 bases in the middle. CDR1 is DFQATT, CDR2 SNEGSKA, per germline (reference sequence). The CDR3 nucleotides read TGCAGTGCTAGTCCCAGCGGTCAATACAATGAGCAGTTCTTC. It is translated as CSASPSGQYNEQFF.

The chain is built from TRBV7-6 and TRBJ2-2; perhaps TRBD2 as D (5 bases). This CDR3 is built from 14 residues. Germline CDR1 SGHVS, CDR2 FNYEAQ. Deletions cut 5 bases from V and 6 bases from J, with 13 bases between. CDR3 protein: CASSATTSSGELFF. The CDR3 DNA follows: TGTGCCAGCAGCGCCACAACTAGTTCCGGGGAGCTGTTTTTT.

The V gene is TRBV7-2, the J gene TRBJ1-1; D is uncertain. The V end lost 2 bases, the J end lost 13 bases, and 26 bases lay between the germline ends. CDR1 is SGHTA and CDR2 is FQGNSA in the germline V gene. The CDR3 length is 16 residues. The CDR3 DNA reads as TGTGCCAGCAGCTTACGGTTTCTATTAGATGGGGTGGTTGTTTTCTTT. Translating gives CASSLRFLLDGVVVFF.

This clonotype is a singleton in its sample. The DNA is omitted, as the CDR3 cannot be located on it reliably, and the CDR3 follows TCRdb's listing. V and J are TRBV29-1 and TRBJ1-2; TRBD1 is taken as the D call from the table, unchecked against the DNA. The CDR3 spans 20 residues, counting both ends. The V gene's germline CDR1 is SQVTM and CDR2 ANQGSEA. The CDR3 loop is CSVETYPSAFFGQGVYGYTF.

The chain carries TRBV10-3 and TRBJ2-3; D ambiguous. The CDR3 extends over 13 amino acids. Germline CDR1 and CDR2: ENHRY and SYGVKD. V was shortened by 2 bases and J by 5 bases, with 8 bases between the two germline ends. CDR3 in DNA: TGTGCCATCAGTGAGCAAGGGAAAGATACGCAGTATTTT. Its translation: CAISEQGKDTQYF.

The CDR3 here is CASSPGQSSEQFF. For the CDR3, the DNA is TGTGCCAGCAGTCCTGGCCAGTCCAGTGAGCAGTTCTTC. J is TRBJ2-1 and V is TRBV6-5; D remains unclear. Germline V CDR1 and CDR2: MNHEY, SVGAGI. The CDR3 contains 13 residues. V was shortened by 5 bases and J by 9 bases, with 14 bases between the two germline ends.

The CDR3 DNA is TGTGCCAGCAGCGTAGGGACGGACTTTAACTTGAACACTGAAGCTTTCTTT. This translates into CASSVGTDFNLNTEAFF. The genes are TRBV9 and TRBJ1-1; D uncertain. CDR1 is SGDLS and CDR2 is YYNGEE in the germline V gene. The V end was cut by 0 bases, the J end by 0 bases, with 15 bases between. CDR3 length equals 17 residues.

V is TRBV7-9 and J is TRBJ1-4; D possibly corresponds to TRBD1 (6 bases). Between the trimmed V and J ends, which lost 2 bases and 0 bases, there was a span of 19 bases. This CDR3 spans 19 amino acids. Germline loops: CDR1 SEHNR, CDR2 FQNEAQ (reference sequence). For the CDR3, the DNA is TGTGCCAGCAGCTTAAAAAGGGGGACCACCTCTGCAACTAATGAAAAACTGTTTTTT. This sequence encodes CASSLKRGTTSATNEKLFF.

This clonotype was seen a few times. This rearrangement joins TRBV9 to TRBJ2-1; possible D gene TRBD2, 6 bases. Per germline, CDR1 SGDLS and CDR2 YYNGEE. V lost 1 base to trimming and J lost 5 bases, with 22 bases between them. The CDR3 loop spans 18 amino acids. CDR3 residues: CASSVSLEGPKGDNEQFF. The CDR3, as DNA: TGTGCCAGCAGCGTATCCTTGGAGGGGCCGAAAGGGGACAATGAGCAGTTCTTC.

This clonotype was found a few times. The chain couples TRBV7-9 to TRBJ1-2; 7 bases line up with TRBD1. Germline V gives CDR1 SEHNR, CDR2 FQNEAQ (reference sequence). V trimming: 5 bases; J trimming: 4 bases; junction bases outside the gene matches: 13. CDR3 size: 16 residues. CDR3 DNA: TGTGCCAGCAGCCACCCCAACCGACAGGGTCTCTATGGCTACACCTTC. This encodes CASSHPNRQGLYGYTF.

About this clonotype itself: Relative to the germline gene, one junction end is altered; a read error may explain this. The chain links TRBV20-1 to TRBJ1-5; D is undetermined. This CDR3 region has 15 residues. Germline loops: CDR1 DFQATT, CDR2 SNEGSKA (reference sequence). The CDR3 DNA reads as TGCAGTGCCCCTCGCGGGAGTGATAGCGATCAGCCCCAGCATTTT. Translation gives CSAPRGSDSDQPQHF.

With regard to this clonotype: One end of the junction fails to match germline, which may point to a read error. The chain has TRBV20-1 and TRBJ2-3; D is unresolved. The CDR3 length is 15 residues. CDR1 is DFQATT, CDR2 SNEGSKA, per germline (reference sequence). The DNA for the CDR3 is TGCAGTGCTAGATTTATGGTAGCTGCGGCAGATGCGCAGTATTTT. It is translated as CSARFMVAAADAQYF.

The chain carries TRBV12-5 and TRBJ2-7; 9 nucleotides align to TRBD2. The J segment lost 2 bases and the V segment lost 6 bases, leaving 5 bases of the junction unmatched. The germline CDR1 and CDR2 sequences are LGHNT and FRNRAP. CDR3 length: 14 amino acids. The CDR3 coding sequence is TGTGCTAGTGGGTTAGCGGGAGACACCTACGAGCAGTACTTC. Encoded protein: CASGLAGDTYEQYF.

The CDR3 loop reads CASVHDWGADTQYF. Here the CDR3 DNA reads TGCGCCAGCGTCCATGACTGGGGCGCAGATACGCAGTATTTT. The J gene is TRBJ2-3, the V gene TRBV5-1, with TRBD1 as a possible D gene (5 bases). The germline CDR1 and CDR2 sequences are SGHRS and YFSETQ. V shed 7 bases and J shed 4 bases, with 16 bases lying between them. The CDR3 has 14 amino acids.

This clonotype turned up a few times. The chain carries TRBV11-1 and TRBJ2-1, with 7 bases fitting TRBD2. V lost 4 bases to trimming and J lost 6 bases; unmatched junction nucleotides: 9. Germline CDR1 SGHAT, CDR2 FQDESV (reference sequence). This CDR3 has 15 residues. The CDR3 protein is CASSSRGGRVNEQFF. DNA for the CDR3: TGTGCCAGCAGCTCCCGCGGAGGGAGGGTCAATGAGCAGTTCTTC.

This clonotype is a singleton in its sample. The CDR3 DNA follows: TGTGCCAGCGGACAGGGGACTCTCTTCGGAGAGCAGTACTTC. Translation gives CASGQGTLFGEQYF. The chain has TRBV5-6 and TRBJ2-7, with TRBD1 identical over 9 bases. Trimming removed 7 bases from V and 7 bases from J; junction bases left unmatched: 12. This CDR3 has 14 residues. CDR1 is SGHDT, CDR2 YYEEEE, per germline.

The chain employs TRBV5-4 and TRBJ2-1; perhaps TRBD2 as D (6 bases). This CDR3 region has 15 residues. The V and J ends lost 2 bases and 5 bases respectively, with 14 bases between them. CDR1 and CDR2 from the germline V gene are SGHNT and YYREEE (reference sequence). The CDR3 spells CASSFVGGENNEQFF. For the CDR3, the DNA is TGTGCCAGCAGCTTCGTGGGCGGGGAGAACAATGAGCAGTTCTTC.

The chain carries TRBV2 and TRBJ1-5; TRBD1 might be the D (6 bases). V was clipped by 5 bases and J by 5 bases, with 10 bases between them. This CDR3 is built from 13 residues. Germline V gives CDR1 SNHLY, CDR2 FYNNEI. The CDR3 protein is CASSKQGDQPQHF. Written as DNA, the CDR3 is TGTGCCAGCAGTAAACAGGGTGATCAGCCCCAGCATTTT.

The V call is TRBV29-1, the J call TRBJ2-7; D gene ambiguous. The V gene lost 5 bases and the J gene lost 6 bases, with 11 bases spanning the gap. Looked up from germline, CDR1 is SQVTM and CDR2 is ANQGSEA. The CDR3 consists of 11 residues. As DNA, the CDR3 is TGCAGCGTTACCCAAACAGCCGAGCAGTACTTC. It encodes CSVTQTAEQYF.

The chain couples TRBV10-3 to TRBJ2-6, with TRBD2 matching over 8 bases. Trimming cost V 8 bases and J 0 bases; bases outside gene matches: 15. CDR1 ENHRY and CDR2 SYGVKD come from the germline V gene. The CDR3 runs to 19 residues. The CDR3 spells CAIYDGLARGTSGANVLTF. Here the CDR3 DNA reads TGTGCCATCTACGACGGACTAGCCAGGGGTACCTCTGGGGCCAACGTCCTGACTTTC.

This clonotype showed up just a few times. This chain links TRBV2 with TRBJ2-1, with 8 bases aligning to TRBD2. CDR1 and CDR2 (germline): SNHLY, FYNNEI. With V trimmed by 8 bases and J by 8 bases, 23 bases remained unmatched. The CDR3 runs to 18 residues. CDR3 loop: CASRAGGAAGSGSYEQFF. For the CDR3, the DNA is TGTGCCAGCCGAGCCGGGGGGGCGGCCGGTTCGGGGAGCTATGAGCAGTTCTTC.

This clonotype was found a few times. The chain has TRBV5-6 and TRBJ2-3; maybe TRBD2 (6 bases). V was pared by 2 bases and J by 4 bases, with 11 bases between. The CDR3 spans 14 residues. CDR1 and CDR2 (germline): SGHDT, YYEEEE. In DNA form, the CDR3 reads TGTGCCAGCAGCTTAGTCCTAGCGCCAGATACGCAGTATTTT. As protein: CASSLVLAPDTQYF.

The V call is TRBV29-1, the J call TRBJ2-7; D tentatively fits TRBD1 or TRBD2 (5 bases each). The CDR3 runs to 13 residues. V shed 6 bases and J shed 4 bases, with 16 bases lying between them. CDR1 and CDR2 (germline): SQVTM, ANQGSEA. CDR3 residues: CSVAVLEGYEQYF. CDR3 DNA: TGCAGCGTCGCGGTGCTTGAGGGGTACGAGCAGTACTTC.

As to this clonotype: The germline gene is not matched at one end of the junction; a read error may be the cause. The chain is built from TRBV27 and TRBJ1-1; 7 bases line up with TRBD1. Germline CDR1 MNHEY, CDR2 SMNVEV (reference sequence). This CDR3 region has 17 residues. This CDR3 is CASSLYPQGKENTEAFF. As DNA, the CDR3 is TGTGCCAGCAGCTTATACCCACAGGGGAAAGAGAACACTGAAGCTTTCTTT.

The sample holds a few counts of this clonotype. The chain couples TRBV2 to TRBJ1-5, with D uncertain. Germline V lookup: CDR1 SNHLY, CDR2 FYNNEI. This CDR3 spans 13 amino acids. V was trimmed by 4 bases and J by 9 bases, leaving 13 bases between them. CDR3 region: CASSGAGPGPQHF. The CDR3 bases are TGTGCCAGCAGTGGGGCAGGCCCTGGGCCCCAGCATTTT.

This clonotype was observed once. The rearrangement joins TRBV12-3 or TRBV12-4 to TRBJ1-2, with TRBD1 identical over 10 bases. V trimming: 5 bases; J trimming: 13 bases; junction bases outside the gene matches: 10. This CDR3 is built from 13 residues. CDR3: CASSPSGTGAPTF. CDR3 nucleotides: TGTGCCAGCAGTCCTTCCGGGACAGGGGCCCCCACCTTC.

This clonotype was found a few times. The chain combines TRBV5-1 with TRBJ2-1; no clear D. Germline V lookup: CDR1 SGHRS, CDR2 YFSETQ. There are 14 residues in the CDR3. V shed 0 bases and J shed 8 bases, with 12 bases lying between them. The CDR3 region is CASSLGLVMDEQFF. CDR3 in DNA: TGCGCCAGCAGCTTGGGCCTGGTAATGGATGAGCAGTTCTTC. Drawing the rest from reference TRBV5-1 and TRBJ2-1, the complete variable domain is KAGVTQTPRYLIKTRGQQVTLSCSPISGHRSVSWYQQTPGQGLQFLFEYFSETQRNKGNFPGRFSGRQFSNSRSEMNVSTLELGDSALYLCASSLGLVMDEQFFGPGTRLTVL.

The chain uses TRBV20-1 and TRBJ2-1; 10 bases line up with TRBD2. V lost 2 bases to trimming and J lost 4 bases; unmatched junction nucleotides: 2. This CDR3 has 14 residues. CDR1 DFQATT and CDR2 SNEGSKA come from the germline V gene (reference sequence). The CDR3 spells CSARQAGGYNEQFF. The CDR3 nucleotides are TGCAGTGCTAGACAAGCGGGAGGGTACAATGAGCAGTTCTTC.

The chain couples TRBV2 to TRBJ2-7, with TRBD2 identical over 9 bases. The CDR3 is 18 amino acids. Germline CDR1 is SNHLY and CDR2 is FYNNEI. J lost 5 bases, V lost 6 bases, and 20 bases had no gene match. This CDR3 reads CASSASLGRGRGPNEQYF. For the CDR3, the DNA is TGTGCCAGCAGCGCCTCCTTAGGTCGCGGGAGGGGTCCAAACGAGCAGTACTTC.

This clonotype showed up just a few times. The junction and the germline gene differ at one end; a read error may be behind it. The rearrangement uses TRBV7-2 and TRBJ2-3; D is uncertain. The CDR3 length is 14 residues. Per germline, CDR1 SGHTA and CDR2 FQGNSA. The CDR3 DNA reads as TGTTCCAGCAGCTTTCCAGCTTTTACAGATACGCAGTATTTT. Amino acids: CSSSFPAFTDTQYF.